A single sample is the source of the 26 T cell receptor beta chains below, sequenced in a study of CD8 T cells in Susac syndrome (dated by TCRdb to about 2019). Receptor amplification or capture employed the immunoSEQ multiplex PCR assay. RNA was extracted with the RNeasy kit and about 0.5 to 1 ug was reverse transcribed using random hexamers. TCRdb reprocessing: public reads trimmed at Q25 with fastp, clones called with MiXCR, in-frame beta chains kept. Every entry covers one CDR3 protein and lists the most common genes and DNA from its rows. In all, the sample holds 50,000 to 55,000 distinct CDR3 sequences, and 95% of those were seen once. The ten largest account for 0.75% of the sample. Sequenced sample: CD8+ T cells from PBMCs. These receptors were collected from a human donor with Susac syndrome.

The CDR3 loop is CATSRMGQADNEQFF. Written as DNA, the CDR3 is TGTGCCACCAGCAGGATGGGACAGGCAGACAATGAGCAGTTCTTC. This chain joins TRBV15 and TRBJ2-1; 8 positions agree with TRBD1. The CDR3 loop spans 15 amino acids. From germline, CDR1 is LNHNV and CDR2 YYDKDF (reference sequence). V lost 3 bases, J lost 5 bases, and 6 bases stayed unmatched.

This chain joins TRBV12-3 or TRBV12-4 and TRBJ1-1; no definite D call. There are 14 residues in the CDR3. V lost 4 bases to trimming and J lost 0 bases, with 9 bases between them. The CDR3 nucleotides read TGTGCCAGCAGTTCTAGACCCCTGAACACTGAAGCTTTCTTT. As protein: CASSSRPLNTEAFF.

This rearrangement joins TRBV4-1 to TRBJ2-7; unclear D gene. Between the trimmed V and J ends, which lost 2 bases and 0 bases, there was a span of 8 bases. The CDR3 is 14 residues long. Germline loops: CDR1 MGHRA, CDR2 YSYEKL. In DNA form, the CDR3 reads TGCGCCAGCAGCCAAACCGGACGCTCCTACGAGCAGTACTTC. Translating gives CASSQTGRSYEQYF.

The J gene is TRBJ2-3, the V gene TRBV5-4; no clear D gene. The CDR3 loop spans 15 amino acids. Looked up from germline, CDR1 is SGHNT and CDR2 is YYREEE (reference sequence). The V end lost 0 bases, the J end lost 0 bases, and 8 bases lay between the germline ends. This CDR3 is CASSLASESTDTQYF. The CDR3 bases are TGTGCCAGCAGCTTGGCCTCGGAGAGCACAGATACGCAGTATTTT.

This sequence joins TRBV7-8 and TRBJ1-2, with D hard to call. V lost 5 bases and J 8 bases, leaving 18 bases between the germline ends. The CDR3 runs 14 residues. From germline, CDR1 is SGHVS and CDR2 FQNEAQ. The chain's CDR3 is CASSLNDNPYGYTF. CDR3 sequence (DNA): TGTGCCAGCAGCCTAAACGACAACCCCTACGGCTACACCTTC.

This rearrangement joins TRBV9 to TRBJ2-3, with a possible D match to TRBD1 (6 bases). Germline-derived CDR1 and CDR2 are SGDLS and YYNGEE. V gave up 3 bases and J gave up 3 bases, with 14 bases separating them. The CDR3 loop spans 15 amino acids. CDR3 amino acids: CASSEAGEGTDTQYF. In DNA form, the CDR3 reads TGTGCCAGCAGCGAGGCAGGGGAAGGGACAGATACGCAGTATTTT.

The V call is TRBV29-1, the J call TRBJ2-2; 10 bases match TRBD2. The V gene's germline CDR1 is SQVTM and CDR2 ANQGSEA. This CDR3 spans 15 amino acids. Trimming removed 7 bases from V and 5 bases from J; junction bases left unmatched: 10. This chain's CDR3 is CSGKRGGADTGELFF. The DNA for the CDR3 is TGCAGCGGGAAGCGGGGGGGGGCCGATACCGGGGAGCTGTTTTTT.

This chain joins TRBV15 and TRBJ2-3, with TRBD1 as a possible D gene (6 bases). This CDR3 has 14 amino acids. V was trimmed by 1 base and J by 10 bases, leaving 15 bases between them. Germline V gene sequence: CDR1 LNHNV, CDR2 YYDKDF (reference sequence). The CDR3 DNA sequence: TGTGCCACCAGCAGAGGACGGGACACTGAGTCGCAGTATTTT. Protein sequence: CATSRGRDTESQYF.

CDR3 coding DNA: TGCGCCAGCAGCCAAGATCTTACAAACACCATATATTTT. Protein sequence: CASSQDLTNTIYF. The rearrangement uses TRBV4-3 and TRBJ1-3, with D uncertain. Germline CDR1 LGHNA, CDR2 YSLEER. Trimming cost V 0 bases and J 6 bases, with 6 bases left between them. There are 13 residues in the CDR3.

The chain has TRBV5-1 and TRBJ1-1; TRBD1 matches 8 bases. This CDR3 has 15 amino acids. V was pared by 3 bases and J by 1 base, with 5 bases of the junction left unmatched. CDR1 and CDR2 (germline): SGHRS, YFSETQ. This CDR3 is CASSYPGQGNTEAFF. CDR3 DNA: TGCGCCAGCAGCTACCCTGGACAGGGGAACACTGAAGCTTTCTTT.

This chain joins TRBV29-1 and TRBJ1-1; D is unclear. Germline V lookup: CDR1 SQVTM, CDR2 ANQGSEA. V lost 3 bases to trimming and J lost 11 bases, with 13 bases between them. CDR3 length equals 11 residues. This CDR3 reads CSVEPDTFAFF. DNA for the CDR3: TGCAGCGTTGAGCCCGACACATTTGCTTTCTTT.

The rearrangement uses TRBV3-1 and TRBJ2-5; a possible D gene is TRBD2 (6 bases). The CDR3 has 15 amino acids. V was pared by 4 bases and J by 2 bases, with 14 bases between. The germline gives CDR1 LGHDT, CDR2 YNNKEL (reference sequence). CDR3 in DNA: TGTGCCAGCAGCCCGCTGGGGGGAAAACAAGAGACCCAGTACTTC. Amino acids: CASSPLGGKQETQYF.

The chain combines TRBV2 with TRBJ2-1, with D uncertain. Germline CDR1 reads SNHLY; CDR2 reads FYNNEI. The CDR3 consists of 13 residues. The V end lost 2 bases, the J end lost 6 bases, and 8 bases lay between the germline ends. As DNA, the CDR3 is TGTGCCAGCAGTGAAAGGTGGGGCAATGAGCAGTTCTTC. Translated, it gives CASSERWGNEQFF.

This rearrangement joins TRBV7-9 to TRBJ2-7; D possibly uses TRBD1 or TRBD2 (5 bases each). The CDR3 has 16 residues. The ends were cut back, 5 bases at V and 0 bases at J, with 17 bases in the middle. Germline CDR1 reads SEHNR; CDR2 reads FQNEAQ (reference sequence). The DNA for the CDR3 is TGTGCCAGCAGCACATCCTTGGGGGAAAGCTCCTACGAGCAGTACTTC. Translation gives CASSTSLGESSYEQYF.

The V and J genes are TRBV24-1 and TRBJ2-3, with 9 bases that match TRBD1. Germline lookup yields CDR1 KGHDR and CDR2 SFDVKD. The CDR3 sequence is 15 residues long. Germline trimming cut 4 bases from V and 3 bases from J; bases unmatched to any gene: 4. The CDR3: CATSEGQGGTDTQYF. The CDR3 nucleotides read TGTGCCACCAGTGAGGGACAGGGCGGGACAGATACGCAGTATTTT.

The chain recombines TRBV29-1 with TRBJ2-7, with 8 bases that match TRBD1. J gave up 2 bases and V 4 bases, and 4 bases lay outside the gene matches. This CDR3 is 13 amino acids long. Per the germline V gene, CDR1 is SQVTM and CDR2 is ANQGSEA. CDR3 sequence: CSVVLDRAYEQYF. The CDR3 nucleotides read TGCAGCGTTGTTCTGGACAGGGCCTACGAGCAGTACTTC.

This chain links TRBV6-1 with TRBJ2-5, with TRBD2 identical over 7 bases. The J segment lost 5 bases and the V segment lost 6 bases, leaving 12 bases of the junction unmatched. This CDR3 region has 15 residues. Germline CDR1 is MNHNS and CDR2 is SASEGT. The CDR3 loop reads CASSLRAGRLETQYF. DNA for the CDR3: TGTGCCAGCAGCCTTCGAGCGGGGAGGCTGGAGACCCAGTACTTC.

The chain carries TRBV20-1 and TRBJ2-3, with D maybe TRBD2 (6 bases). Trimming shortened V by 6 bases and J by 2 bases, and 18 bases separated the two germline ends. CDR1 is DFQATT and CDR2 is SNEGSKA in the germline V gene (reference sequence). CDR3 length equals 15 residues. The CDR3 bases are TGCAGTGCAGAAACGGCGGGGTCCTACACAGATACGCAGTATTTT. Its translation: CSAETAGSYTDTQYF.

The rearrangement joins TRBV30 to TRBJ1-2; no clear D gene. Between the trimmed V and J ends, which lost 4 bases and 7 bases, there was a span of 13 bases. The CDR3 runs 12 residues. From germline, CDR1 is GTSNPN and CDR2 SVGIG (reference sequence). In DNA form, the CDR3 reads TGTGCCTGGAATAAGGGAGGGTTTGGCTACACCTTC. Translation gives CAWNKGGFGYTF.

The chain recombines TRBV9 with TRBJ2-1, with 7 bases matching TRBD1. The CDR3 is 17 residues long. Trimming at V came to 0 bases and at J to 3 bases, leaving 9 bases not matched to a gene. Per germline, CDR1 SGDLS and CDR2 YYNGEE. CDR3: CASSVVGGPTYYNEQFF. Here the CDR3 DNA reads TGTGCCAGCAGCGTAGTAGGGGGCCCTACATACTACAATGAGCAGTTCTTC. The full variable domain, in which reference TRBV9 and TRBJ2-1 provide the parts outside the CDR3, is DSGVTQTPKHLITATGQRVTLRCSPRSGDLSVYWYQQSLDQGLQFLIQYYNGEERAKGNILERFSAQQFPDLHSELNLSSLELGDSALYFCASSVVGGPTYYNEQFFGPGTRLTVL.

V and J are TRBV11-1 and TRBJ2-7; 8 bases are a match to TRBD1. The trim removed 5 bases at V and 6 bases at J, leaving 9 bases unmatched. Germline CDR1 reads SGHAT; CDR2 reads FQDESV (reference sequence). CDR3 size: 14 residues. The CDR3 nucleotides read TGTGCCAGCAGCCGCGACAGGGGAAGGGCCGAGCAGTACTTC. It specifies CASSRDRGRAEQYF.

The chain joins TRBV6-5 to TRBJ1-1; no reliable D call. V dropped 4 bases and J dropped 1 base, with 16 bases sitting between them. Germline V gives CDR1 MNHEY, CDR2 SVGAGI. The CDR3 has 16 residues. The CDR3 sequence is CASSSLSITENTEAFF. The CDR3 DNA sequence: TGTGCCAGCAGTTCATTGTCGATAACCGAGAACACTGAAGCTTTCTTT.

The CDR3 sequence: CASSPVPPGLYQETQYF. CDR3 bases: TGTGCCAGCAGTCCCGTGCCCCCGGGGTTGTACCAAGAGACCCAGTACTTC. The rearrangement uses TRBV12-3 or TRBV12-4 and TRBJ2-5, with D tentatively TRBD2 (5 bases). This CDR3 is 17 amino acids long. V lost 5 bases, J lost 0 bases, and 19 bases lay in between.

The V gene is TRBV6-5, the J gene TRBJ2-7, with 12 bases matching TRBD2. Germline V lookup: CDR1 MNHEY, CDR2 SVGAGI. The ends lost 6 bases at V and 3 bases at J; junction bases unmatched: 6. The CDR3 spans 15 residues. The DNA for the CDR3 is TGTGCCAGCAGGGCTAGCGGGGGGGCCGTCTACGAGCAGTACTTC. This translates into CASRASGGAVYEQYF.

This chain joins TRBV5-1 and TRBJ2-2, with D perhaps matching TRBD2 (5 bases). CDR3 length: 11 residues. Germline lookup yields CDR1 SGHRS and CDR2 YFSETQ. Trimming pared 7 bases from V and 9 bases from J, leaving 10 bases between. As DNA, the CDR3 is TGCGCCAGCCAGGAGGCCAGGGAGCTGTTTTTT. This sequence encodes CASQEARELFF.

The chain uses TRBV7-9 and TRBJ2-7, with 9 bases lining up with TRBD2. The CDR3 extends over 14 amino acids. J was trimmed by 6 bases and V by 3 bases; bases with no gene match: 6. Looked up from germline, CDR1 is SEHNR and CDR2 is FQNEAQ (reference sequence). CDR3 loop: CASSLAGGPIEQYF. CDR3 sequence (DNA): TGTGCCAGCAGCTTGGCGGGGGGGCCAATCGAGCAGTACTTC.